This T cell receptor beta chain was observed in a study of cytomegalovirus exposure and HLA in healthy donors. The overall study: Earlier results showed 90 million to 120 million unique TCR beta sequences derived from some 180 million T cells.

About this clone: Antigen: not known.

PCR involved 60 Vbeta and 13 Jbeta primers. Assay used: immunoSEQ multiplex PCR; TCRdb lists only in-frame clones, some missing. The sample features 65,000 to 95,000 clones, with approximately 1.5% in its top ten. Whole-study results and caveats: By HLA locus, TCR association rates varied in a later analysis, with DRB1 showing the most and HLA-C the fewest. Beyond CMV serostatus, there was no information to go on about immune exposure.

This TCR was recovered from a woman aged 60-70 years in good health and CMV-seronegative. Input material: PBMCs.

The CDR3 sequence is CAISEGQGAASLSEKLFF. CDR3 sequence (DNA): TGTGCCATCAGTGAAGGACAGGGGGCCGCGAGTTTAAGTGAAAAACTGTTTTTT. The chain is built from TRBV10-3 and TRBJ1-4; TRBD1 matches 11 bases. The V gene's germline CDR1 is ENHRY and CDR2 SYGVKD. This CDR3 has 18 residues. V lost 3 bases, J lost 7 bases, and 13 bases stayed unmatched.